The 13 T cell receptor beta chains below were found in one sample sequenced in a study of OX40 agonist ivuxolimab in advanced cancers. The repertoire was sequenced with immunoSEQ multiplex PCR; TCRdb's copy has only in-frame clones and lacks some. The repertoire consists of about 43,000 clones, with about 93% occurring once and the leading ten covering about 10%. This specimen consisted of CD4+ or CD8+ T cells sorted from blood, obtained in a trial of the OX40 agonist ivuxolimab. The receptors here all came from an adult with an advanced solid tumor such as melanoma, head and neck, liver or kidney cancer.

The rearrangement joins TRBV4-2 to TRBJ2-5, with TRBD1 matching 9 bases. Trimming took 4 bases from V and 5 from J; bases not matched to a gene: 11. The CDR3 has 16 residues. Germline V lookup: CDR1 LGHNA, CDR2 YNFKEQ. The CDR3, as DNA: TGTGCCAGCAGCCGGGGGACAGGGCCCCTCGGGGAGACCCAGTACTTC. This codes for CASSRGTGPLGETQYF.

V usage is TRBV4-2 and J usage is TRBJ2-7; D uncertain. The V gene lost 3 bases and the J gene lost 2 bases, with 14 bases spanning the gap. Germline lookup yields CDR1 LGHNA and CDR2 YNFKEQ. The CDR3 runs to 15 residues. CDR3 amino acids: CASSQTPGVPYEQYF. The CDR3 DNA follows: TGTGCCAGCAGCCAGACCCCCGGAGTCCCCTACGAGCAGTACTTC.

The CDR3 DNA follows: TGCGCCAGCAGCCAACCGGGGAATGAGCAGTTCTTC. Its protein product is CASSQPGNEQFF. The chain links TRBV4-3 to TRBJ2-1, with D perhaps matching TRBD2 (5 bases). The CDR3 runs 12 residues. Germline V gene data show CDR1 as LGHNA and CDR2 as YSLEER. V was pared by 2 bases and J by 7 bases, with 6 bases between.

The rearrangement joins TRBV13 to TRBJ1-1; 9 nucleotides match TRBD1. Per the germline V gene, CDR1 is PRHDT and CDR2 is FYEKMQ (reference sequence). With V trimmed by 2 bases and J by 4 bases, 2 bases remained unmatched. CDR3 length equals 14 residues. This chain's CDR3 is CASSLPTGGTEAFF. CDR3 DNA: TGTGCCAGCAGCTTACCGACAGGGGGCACTGAAGCTTTCTTT.

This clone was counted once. The CDR3 loop is CASSLNTGAYEQYF. DNA of the CDR3: TGTGCCAGCAGCTTGAACACCGGGGCCTACGAGCAGTACTTC. The rearrangement links TRBV5-4 to TRBJ2-7; perhaps TRBD2 as D (5 bases). The germline V gene encodes CDR1 SGHNT and CDR2 YYREEE (reference sequence). The CDR3 spans 14 residues. V was shortened by 1 base and J by 2 bases, with 10 bases between the two germline ends. The full variable domain, completed using reference TRBV5-4 and TRBJ2-7, is ETGVTQSPTHLIKTRGQQVTLRCSSQSGHNTVSWYQQALGQGPQFIFQYYREEENGRGNFPPRFSGLQFPNYSSELNVNALELDDSALYLCASSLNTGAYEQYFGPGTRLTVT.

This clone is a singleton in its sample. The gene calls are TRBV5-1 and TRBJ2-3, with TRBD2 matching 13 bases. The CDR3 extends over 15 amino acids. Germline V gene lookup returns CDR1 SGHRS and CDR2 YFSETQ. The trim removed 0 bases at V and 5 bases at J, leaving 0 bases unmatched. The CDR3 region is CASSLGTSGGDTQYF. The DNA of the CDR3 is TGCGCCAGCAGCTTGGGGACTAGCGGGGGAGATACGCAGTATTTT.

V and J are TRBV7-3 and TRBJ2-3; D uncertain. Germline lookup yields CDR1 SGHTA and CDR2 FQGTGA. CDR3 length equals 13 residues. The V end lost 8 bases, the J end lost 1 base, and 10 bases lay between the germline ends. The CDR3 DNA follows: TGTGCCAGCCGGAGCAGAGGCACAGATACGCAGTATTTT. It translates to CASRSRGTDTQYF.

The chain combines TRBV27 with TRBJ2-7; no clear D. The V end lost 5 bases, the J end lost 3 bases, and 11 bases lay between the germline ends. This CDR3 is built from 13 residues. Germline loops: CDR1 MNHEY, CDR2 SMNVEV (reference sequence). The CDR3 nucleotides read TGTGCCAGCAGTCGGCCCGAGCTCTACGAGCAGTACTTC. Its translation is CASSRPELYEQYF.

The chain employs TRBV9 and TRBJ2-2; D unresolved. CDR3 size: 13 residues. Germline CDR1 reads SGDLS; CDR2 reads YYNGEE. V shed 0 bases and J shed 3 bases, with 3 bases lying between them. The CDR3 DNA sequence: TGTGCCAGCAGCGTAGAGCACACCGGGGAGCTGTTTTTT. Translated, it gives CASSVEHTGELFF.

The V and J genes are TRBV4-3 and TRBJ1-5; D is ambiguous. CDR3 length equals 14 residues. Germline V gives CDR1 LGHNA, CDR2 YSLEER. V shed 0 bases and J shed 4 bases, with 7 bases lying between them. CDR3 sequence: CASSQDLRNQPQHF. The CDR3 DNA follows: TGCGCCAGCAGCCAAGATCTTCGAAATCAGCCCCAGCATTTT.

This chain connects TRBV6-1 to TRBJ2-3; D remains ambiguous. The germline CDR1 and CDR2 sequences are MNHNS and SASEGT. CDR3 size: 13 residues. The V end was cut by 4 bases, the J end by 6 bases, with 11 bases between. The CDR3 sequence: CASSAVVGDTQYF. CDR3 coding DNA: TGTGCCAGCAGTGCCGTGGTTGGCGATACGCAGTATTTT.

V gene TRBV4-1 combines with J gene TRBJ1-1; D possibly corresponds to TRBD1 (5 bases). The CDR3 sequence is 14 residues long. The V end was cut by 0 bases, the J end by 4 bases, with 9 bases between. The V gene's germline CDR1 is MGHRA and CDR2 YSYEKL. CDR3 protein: CASSQEAGTTEAFF. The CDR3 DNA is TGCGCCAGCAGCCAAGAAGCGGGGACCACTGAAGCTTTCTTT.

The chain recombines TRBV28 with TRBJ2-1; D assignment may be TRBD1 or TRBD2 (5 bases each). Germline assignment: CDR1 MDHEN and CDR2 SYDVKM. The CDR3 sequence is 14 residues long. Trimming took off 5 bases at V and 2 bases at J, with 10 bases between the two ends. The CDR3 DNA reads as TGTGCCAGCAGTCCTCGGGACCCCTACAATGAGCAGTTCTTC. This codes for CASSPRDPYNEQFF.